The 11 T cell receptor beta chains reported below all come from one sample, sequenced in a study of T-cell memory formation after mild COVID-19 (dated by TCRdb to the early 2020s). Library preparation used 5' RACE. Reads for this sample came from an Illumina NovaSeq 6000. TCRdb itself trimmed the public reads at Q25 with fastp, ran MiXCR and retained productive beta chains. Every CDR3 protein is listed once, alongside the most common genes and DNA of its rows. The sample includes a few hundred thousand distinct CDR3 sequences, with more than 8% observed a single time. The ten largest clones take up 22% of the sample. The sample consisted of PBMCs or a T cell subset sorted from them (not recorded which). The receptor set was obtained from a man aged 18 to 30 who had mild COVID-19 (a few samples of this study predate the infection). The sample titles of this study are shuffled in the database, so cell type and time point are left out; the donor was told from shared clones.

Notes on this clonotype: Given a much more abundant clone one base away, this may be a read error. The chain links TRBV27 to TRBJ2-3; D possibly uses TRBD1 or TRBD2 (5 bases each). This CDR3 has 17 residues. From germline, CDR1 is MNHEY and CDR2 SMNVEV (reference sequence). Between the trimmed V and J ends, which lost 5 bases and 2 bases, there was a span of 20 bases. CDR3 bases: TGTGCCAGCAGTCCCGTCGGGTGGGGCGGGCCCACAGATACGCAGTATTTT. Translation: CASSPVGWGGPTDTQYF.

This clonotype has more than one count but fewer than ten. This chain connects TRBV10-3 to TRBJ1-2; perhaps TRBD1 as D (6 bases). V was clipped by 6 bases and J by 6 bases, with 11 bases between them. The CDR3 has 12 amino acids. Germline V lookup: CDR1 ENHRY, CDR2 SYGVKD. The CDR3 region has the DNA TGTGCCATCAGGATTACAGGGCATGGCTACACCTTC. As protein: CAIRITGHGYTF.

This clonotype appeared a few times. The V gene is TRBV12-3 or TRBV12-4, the J gene TRBJ1-2; TRBD1 is a possible D gene (5 bases). The CDR3 extends over 14 amino acids. The ends were cut back, 3 bases at V and 5 bases at J, with 13 bases in the middle. The CDR3 spells CASSFTYAGYGYTF. CDR3 nucleotides: TGTGCCAGCAGTTTTACATATGCAGGGTATGGCTACACCTTC.

This clonotype was counted ten times or more. The chain employs TRBV19 and TRBJ2-2, with 11 bases fitting TRBD1. The CDR3 totals 14 residues. Looked up from germline, CDR1 is LNHDA and CDR2 is SQIVND (reference sequence). The J segment lost 3 bases and the V segment lost 7 bases, leaving 1 base of the junction unmatched. The CDR3 sequence: CASKGQGDTGELFF. In nucleotides, the CDR3 is TGTGCCAGTAAGGGACAGGGGGACACCGGGGAGCTGTTTTTT.

This clonotype was observed at least ten times. CDR3 region: CASSLLAGAYEQYF. CDR3 nucleotide sequence: TGTGCCAGCAGCTTATTAGCAGGGGCCTACGAGCAGTACTTC. V is TRBV7-3 and J is TRBJ2-7, with D possibly TRBD1 on 6 matching bases. The CDR3 is made up of 14 amino acids. V lost 2 bases, J lost 2 bases, and 10 bases lay in between. The germline CDR1 and CDR2 sequences are SGHTA and FQGTGA.

This clonotype has just a few counts. The chain recombines TRBV5-1 with TRBJ2-1, with TRBD2 matching 12 bases. CDR3 length: 17 amino acids. Germline CDR1 reads SGHRS; CDR2 reads YFSETQ. J lost 5 bases, V lost 4 bases, and 10 bases had no gene match. The CDR3 reads CASSASIRLAGDNEQFF. For the CDR3, the DNA is TGCGCCAGCAGCGCCTCCATTAGACTAGCGGGGGACAATGAGCAGTTCTTC.

This sequence joins TRBV4-1 and TRBJ2-5; the match to TRBD2 covers 7 bases. Germline values: CDR1 MGHRA, CDR2 YSYEKL. The ends lost 5 bases at V and 5 bases at J; junction bases unmatched: 5. CDR3 length: 13 amino acids. This chain's CDR3 is CASSGGGFETQYF. In DNA form, the CDR3 reads TGCGCCAGCAGCGGGGGGGGATTCGAGACCCAGTACTTC.

This clonotype was seen at least ten times. The chain recombines TRBV5-1 with TRBJ2-7; tentatively, D is TRBD2 (5 bases). The germline V and J ends were trimmed by 3 bases and 2 bases, with 9 bases remaining between them. The CDR3 has 13 amino acids. The germline V gene encodes CDR1 SGHRS and CDR2 YFSETQ. The CDR3 reads CASSSDWAYEQYF. The CDR3 DNA reads as TGCGCCAGCAGCTCGGACTGGGCCTACGAGCAGTACTTC.

The chain carries TRBV6-5 and TRBJ1-1, with 7 bases lining up with TRBD1. Germline V gene lookup returns CDR1 MNHEY and CDR2 SVGAGI. J was trimmed by 2 bases and V by 0 bases; bases with no gene match: 3. CDR3 length: 15 residues. CDR3 sequence: CASSYSGQLNTEAFF. The CDR3 coding sequence is TGTGCCAGCAGTTACTCGGGACAGCTTAACACTGAAGCTTTCTTT.

The chain is built from TRBV5-5 and TRBJ1-2; 9 bases align to TRBD1. The CDR3 runs 13 residues. V was pared by 2 bases and J by 8 bases, with 4 bases of the junction left unmatched. Germline V gene lookup returns CDR1 SGHKS and CDR2 YYEKEE (reference sequence). The CDR3: CASSFWGQGGYTF. For the CDR3, the DNA is TGTGCCAGCAGCTTTTGGGGACAGGGAGGCTACACCTTC.

This clonotype was counted between two and nine times. The CDR3 spells CASSSPGQVEEKLFF. The CDR3 DNA is TGCGCCAGCAGCTCCCCGGGACAGGTGGAAGAAAAACTGTTTTTT. The chain joins TRBV4-1 to TRBJ1-4, with TRBD1 matching 8 bases. CDR1 and CDR2 from the germline V gene are MGHRA and YSYEKL. The V segment lost 5 bases and the J segment 8 bases; nucleotides outside the gene matches: 10. This CDR3 region has 15 residues.